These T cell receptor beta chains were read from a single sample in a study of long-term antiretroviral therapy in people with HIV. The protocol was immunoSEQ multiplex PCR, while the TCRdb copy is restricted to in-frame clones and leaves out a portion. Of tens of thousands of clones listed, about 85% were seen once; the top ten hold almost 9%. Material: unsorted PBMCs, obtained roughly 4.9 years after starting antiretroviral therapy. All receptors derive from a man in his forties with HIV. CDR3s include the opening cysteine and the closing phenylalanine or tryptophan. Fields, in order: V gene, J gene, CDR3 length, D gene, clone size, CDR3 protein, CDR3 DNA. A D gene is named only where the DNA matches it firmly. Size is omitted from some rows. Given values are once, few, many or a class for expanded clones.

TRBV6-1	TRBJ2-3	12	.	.	CASSENRDTQYF	TGTGCCAGCAGTGAAAACCGTGATACGCAGTATTTT
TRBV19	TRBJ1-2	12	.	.	CASVSANYGYTF	TGTGCCAGTGTGAGTGCTAACTATGGCTACACCTTC
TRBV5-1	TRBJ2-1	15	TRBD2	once	CASSPPRGGYNEQFF	TGCGCCAGCAGCCCACCCCGGGGAGGGTACAATGAGCAGTTCTTC
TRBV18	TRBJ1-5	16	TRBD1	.	CASSPTTGGGNQPQHF	TGTGCCAGCTCCCCCACGACAGGGGGGGGCAATCAGCCCCAGCATTTT
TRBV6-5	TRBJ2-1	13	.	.	CASSTVLANEQFF	TGTGCCAGTTCGACCGTTCTGGCGAATGAGCAGTTCTTC
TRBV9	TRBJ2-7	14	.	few	CASSVGLLSYEQYF	TGTGCCAGCAGCGTAGGGCTCCTGTCCTACGAGCAGTACTTC
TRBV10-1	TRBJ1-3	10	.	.	CASSVHTIYF	TGCGCCAGCAGTGTCCACACCATATATTTT
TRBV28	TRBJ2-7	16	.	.	CASSHTSAGTEYEQYF	TGTGCCAGCAGTCACACCTCGGCAGGCACTGAGTACGAGCAGTACTTC
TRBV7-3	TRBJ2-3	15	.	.	CASRLGSLSTDTQYF	TGTGCCAGCAGGCTTGGGAGTCTTAGCACAGATACGCAGTATTTT
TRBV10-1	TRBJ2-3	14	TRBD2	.	CASSEQSGRDTQYF	TGCGCCAGCAGTGAACAAAGCGGGAGAGATACGCAGTATTTT
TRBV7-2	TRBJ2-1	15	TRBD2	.	CASSLEGGGYNEQFF	TGTGCCAGCAGTTTGGAAGGCGGGGGTTACAATGAGCAGTTCTTC
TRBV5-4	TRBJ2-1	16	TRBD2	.	CASSPEAGGPYNEQFF	TGTGCCAGCAGCCCCGAAGCGGGAGGGCCCTACAATGAGCAGTTCTTC
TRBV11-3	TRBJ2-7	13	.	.	CASSYLNSGEQYF	TGTGCCAGTTCCTACCTTAACAGTGGTGAGCAGTACTTC
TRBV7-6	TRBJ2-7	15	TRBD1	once	CASSSTDRGIYEQYF	TGTGCCAGCAGCTCGACCGACAGGGGGATCTACGAGCAGTACTTC
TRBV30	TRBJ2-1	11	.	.	CAWTTYNEQFF	TGTGCCTGGACAACCTACAATGAGCAGTTCTTC
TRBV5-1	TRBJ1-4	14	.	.	CASSLGRGNEKLFF	TGCGCCAGCAGCTTAGGGCGGGGAAATGAAAAACTGTTTTTT
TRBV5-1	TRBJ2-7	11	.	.	CASSSPYEQYF	TGCGCCAGCAGCTCTCCTTACGAGCAGTACTTC
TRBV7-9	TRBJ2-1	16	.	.	CASSTLTDSTYNEQFF	TGTGCCAGCAGCACCCTGACAGATAGCACCTACAATGAGCAGTTCTTC
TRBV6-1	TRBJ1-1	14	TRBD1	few	CASSRQGARAEAFF	TGTGCCAGCAGCAGACAGGGGGCGCGTGCTGAAGCTTTCTTT
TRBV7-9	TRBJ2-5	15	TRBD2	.	CASSSTGGAGETQYF	TGTGCCAGCAGCTCCACGGGGGGGGCCGGAGAGACCCAGTACTTC
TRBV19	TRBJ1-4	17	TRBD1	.	CASSMVFTGTGGEKLFF	TGTGCCAGTAGTATGGTCTTCACCGGGACAGGGGGTGAAAAACTGTTTTTT
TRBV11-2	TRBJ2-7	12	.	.	CASSFTADEQYF	TGTGCCAGCAGCTTTACAGCGGACGAGCAGTACTTC
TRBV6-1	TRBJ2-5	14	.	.	CASSETGLVETQYF	TGTGCCAGCAGTGAAACAGGGTTGGTCGAGACCCAGTACTTC
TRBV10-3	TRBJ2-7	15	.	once	CAISLPGLNLAEQYF	TGTGCCATCAGCCTACCGGGACTTAATCTGGCCGAGCAGTACTTC
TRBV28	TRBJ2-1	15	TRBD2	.	CASRGSGSGGNEQFF	TGTGCCAGCAGGGGAAGCGGGAGTGGAGGCAATGAGCAGTTCTTC
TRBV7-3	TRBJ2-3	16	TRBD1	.	CASSLKGAAPGDTQYF	TGTGCCAGCAGCTTAAAGGGGGCGGCTCCGGGGGATACGCAGTATTTT